The 31 T cell receptor beta chains reported below all come from one sample, sequenced in a study of blood T cell repertoires in COVID-19. Some clones are missing from TCRdb's copy, which holds only in-frame ones; the method was immunoSEQ multiplex PCR. The table records 55,000 to 65,000 clones, around 83% of them present only once. Specimen: peripheral blood. The receptor source for this set is a woman of 80 years or more with acute or convalescent COVID-19.

V and J are TRBV19 and TRBJ1-1; D uncertain. Germline CDR1 LNHDA, CDR2 SQIVND (reference sequence). CDR3 length: 17 amino acids. Trimming removed 2 bases from V and 0 bases from J, with 16 bases in between. CDR3 nucleotide sequence: TGTGCCAGTAGTATAACCCCCCTAGGGAGCATGAACACTGAAGCTTTCTTT. Translating gives CASSITPLGSMNTEAFF.

The chain links TRBV2 to TRBJ2-3; TRBD2 matches at 8 bases. Germline assignment: CDR1 SNHLY and CDR2 FYNNEI. The CDR3 extends over 14 amino acids. With 4 bases clipped from V and 7 bases from J, the junction kept 7 bases outside the gene matches. CDR3 residues: CASSGGGTSHTQYF. The CDR3 DNA reads as TGTGCCAGCAGTGGGGGTGGGACTAGTCATACGCAGTATTTT. Filled out from reference TRBV2 and TRBJ2-3, the complete variable domain reads EPEVTQTPSHQVTQMGQEVILRCVPISNHLYFYWYRQILGQKVEFLVSFYNNEISEKSEIFDDQFSVERPDGSNFTLKIRSTKLEDSAMYFCASSGGGTSHTQYFGPGTRLTVL.

The chain employs TRBV7-8 and TRBJ2-5, with TRBD1 as a possible D gene (7 bases). Per the germline V gene, CDR1 is SGHVS and CDR2 is FQNEAQ. Trimming took 0 bases from V and 7 from J, leaving 15 bases between them. The CDR3 contains 15 residues. The DNA of the CDR3 is TGTGCCAGCAGCTTAGCGGAGGGGGCTCGGGGGACCCAGTACTTC. It is translated as CASSLAEGARGTQYF.

The V call is TRBV19, the J call TRBJ1-1; 8 positions match TRBD1. The CDR3 is made up of 13 amino acids. V was pared by 5 bases and J by 7 bases, with 6 bases of the junction left unmatched. Germline V gene data show CDR1 as LNHDA and CDR2 as SQIVND (reference sequence). The CDR3 nucleotides are TGTGCCAGTAGTCCTCTGACAGGGGTTGAAGCTTTCTTT. Its translation: CASSPLTGVEAFF.

The rearrangement links TRBV30 to TRBJ2-2; 14 bases line up with TRBD2. V lost 4 bases to trimming and J lost 6 bases; unmatched junction nucleotides: 4. Germline CDR1 and CDR2: GTSNPN and SVGIG (reference sequence). This CDR3 region has 15 residues. Here the CDR3 reads CAWKGLAGVSGELFF. Here the CDR3 DNA reads TGTGCCTGGAAGGGACTAGCGGGAGTCTCCGGGGAGCTGTTTTTT.

The chain recombines TRBV6-5 with TRBJ1-6; perhaps TRBD1 as D (6 bases). The germline V gene encodes CDR1 MNHEY and CDR2 SVGAGI. Between the trimmed V and J ends, which lost 7 bases and 4 bases, there was a span of 11 bases. There are 14 residues in the CDR3. CDR3: CASTGESYNSPLHF. CDR3 bases: TGTGCCAGCACAGGGGAGTCTTATAATTCACCCCTCCACTTT.

V is TRBV28 and J is TRBJ2-7; TRBD2 aligns across 7 bases. Germline V gene sequence: CDR1 MDHEN, CDR2 SYDVKM. The CDR3 length is 15 residues. The J segment lost 4 bases and the V segment lost 5 bases, leaving 11 bases of the junction unmatched. In DNA, the CDR3 is TGTGCCAGCAGTAGAGCCTCGGGACTAATGTACGAGCAGTACTTC. It translates to CASSRASGLMYEQYF.

This chain joins TRBV6-5 and TRBJ2-7; D remains unclear. In germline, CDR1 is MNHEY, CDR2 SVGAGI. This CDR3 has 13 amino acids. Deletions cut 4 bases from V and 1 base from J, with 8 bases between. The CDR3 sequence is CASSLEASYEQYF. The CDR3 region has the DNA TGTGCCAGCAGTTTAGAGGCGTCCTACGAGCAGTACTTC.

The gene calls are TRBV6-5 and TRBJ1-3; the D gene is possibly TRBD1 (5 bases). The CDR3 runs to 14 residues. V lost 7 bases to trimming and J lost 2 bases, with 12 bases between them. Germline-derived CDR1 and CDR2 are MNHEY and SVGAGI. The CDR3, as DNA: TGTGCCAGCAAGGTGGCCAGGGCTGGAAACACCATATATTTT. Encoded protein: CASKVARAGNTIYF.

The V call is TRBV29-1, the J call TRBJ2-3; perhaps TRBD2 as D (6 bases). Germline V gene data show CDR1 as SQVTM and CDR2 as ANQGSEA. Trimming took off 6 bases at V and 11 bases at J, with 15 bases between the two ends. CDR3 size: 11 residues. CDR3 in DNA: TGCAGCGTGTATATAGCGGTAGAGCAGTATTTT. Translation gives CSVYIAVEQYF.

This rearrangement joins TRBV6-6 to TRBJ2-5; 8 positions agree with TRBD2. The junction had 9 bases not matched to a gene; V was cut back by 0 bases and J by 6 bases. Germline CDR1 is MNHNY and CDR2 is SVGAGI (reference sequence). The CDR3 spans 16 residues. The CDR3 nucleotides are TGTGCCAGCAGTTACTCGGGTAGCGGGGCAGGGAAGACCCAGTACTTC. Residues: CASSYSGSGAGKTQYF.

The rearrangement links TRBV27 to TRBJ1-3; possible D gene TRBD1, 5 bases. V lost 5 bases to trimming and J lost 5 bases, with 22 bases between them. Looked up from germline, CDR1 is MNHEY and CDR2 is SMNVEV (reference sequence). The CDR3 has 17 amino acids. CDR3 sequence: CASSRGVDTLLRNTIYF. The CDR3 DNA follows: TGTGCCAGCAGTCGGGGGGTCGACACGCTCTTGAGAAACACCATATATTTT.

The chain links TRBV18 to TRBJ1-1; 9 bases align to TRBD1. With 7 bases clipped from V and 6 bases from J, the junction kept 9 bases outside the gene matches. Germline lookup yields CDR1 KGHSH and CDR2 LQKENI. The CDR3 is made up of 14 amino acids. The CDR3 protein is CASCKQGAHPEAFF. As DNA, the CDR3 is TGTGCCAGCTGCAAACAGGGGGCGCACCCTGAAGCTTTCTTT.

The CDR3 region has the DNA TGTGCCAGCAGTCGGGACAGACAAGAGACCCAGTACTTC. Its translation is CASSRDRQETQYF. The chain is built from TRBV3-1 (or the pseudogene TRBV3-2) and TRBJ2-5; 7 nucleotides match TRBD1. Per the germline V gene, CDR1 is LGHDT and CDR2 is YNNKEL (reference sequence). Unmatched junction bases numbered 3, after V lost 6 bases and J lost 2 bases. The CDR3 spans 13 residues.

This chain uses TRBV28 with TRBJ1-1, with a weak D call TRBD1 (5 bases). Germline-derived CDR1 and CDR2 are MDHEN and SYDVKM. The length of the CDR3 is 14 residues. V lost 1 base and J lost 6, with 12 bases in between. DNA for the CDR3: TGTGCCAGCAGTTTATCTGCGGGGGTCTCTGAAGCTTTCTTT. Its translation: CASSLSAGVSEAFF.

This sequence joins TRBV18 and TRBJ2-1; TRBD2 agrees at 14 bases. CDR3 length equals 15 residues. Germline-derived CDR1 and CDR2 are KGHSH and LQKENI. The V gene end was trimmed by 3 bases and the J gene end by 14 bases; junction bases not matched to a gene: 9. The CDR3 coding sequence is TGTGCCAGCTCACCCCCGACTAGCGGGAGGGCTCCCGAGTTCTTC. It translates to CASSPPTSGRAPEFF.

This clone was observed a few times. The chain uses TRBV5-5 and TRBJ1-1; D uncertain. The CDR3 contains 13 residues. The germline V gene encodes CDR1 SGHKS and CDR2 YYEKEE (reference sequence). The V end was cut by 4 bases, the J end by 8 bases, with 15 bases between. In DNA, the CDR3 is TGTGCCAGCAGCCGGGAGGGTTGGGTCGAAGCTTTCTTT. This translates into CASSREGWVEAFF.

In its sample, this clone was seen a few times. The J gene is TRBJ1-6, the V gene TRBV18, with 7 nucleotides matching TRBD1. Germline CDR1 is KGHSH and CDR2 is LQKENI. CDR3 size: 15 residues. V shed 2 bases, J shed 7 bases, and the junction held 5 bases outside the gene matches. The CDR3 here is CASSPTAGGNSPLHF. The CDR3 nucleotides are TGTGCCAGCTCACCAACGGCAGGGGGAAATTCACCCCTCCACTTT.

This chain joins TRBV20-1 and TRBJ2-1; 7 bases match TRBD2. V lost 4 bases to trimming and J lost 12 bases; unmatched junction nucleotides: 6. The CDR3 spans 11 residues. Germline V CDR1 and CDR2: DFQATT, SNEGSKA (reference sequence). CDR3 region: CSAMNPGGQFF. CDR3 coding DNA: TGCAGTGCTATGAACCCGGGGGGGCAGTTCTTC.

The J gene is TRBJ1-5, the V gene TRBV15, with D hard to call. The CDR3 is 14 amino acids. CDR1 and CDR2 (germline): LNHNV, YYDKDF (reference sequence). V was shortened by 4 bases and J by 4 bases, with 11 bases between the two germline ends. The CDR3 is CATSIPLVNQPQHF. CDR3 coding DNA: TGTGCCACCAGCATACCCCTAGTGAATCAGCCCCAGCATTTT.

This rearrangement joins TRBV29-1 to TRBJ1-5; 8 bases align to TRBD1. J lost 11 bases, V lost 0 bases, and 15 bases had no gene match. The CDR3 contains 16 residues. Germline assignment: CDR1 SQVTM and CDR2 ANQGSEA. In DNA form, the CDR3 reads TGCAGCGTTGAAGATCTTAATTCACAGGGGGTCGTAACCCAGCATTTT. Translating it yields CSVEDLNSQGVVTQHF.

This clone was seen only a few times. This chain joins TRBV10-3 and TRBJ1-3, with no clear D. V shed 6 bases and J shed 0 bases, with 12 bases lying between them. The CDR3 is 15 residues long. Germline CDR1 is ENHRY and CDR2 is SYGVKD. This CDR3 is CAIRPQFSSGNTIYF. As DNA, the CDR3 is TGTGCCATCAGACCACAATTTTCCTCTGGAAACACCATATATTTT.

The V and J genes are TRBV5-1 and TRBJ2-7; D may be TRBD1 (6 bases). The CDR3 is 17 amino acids. CDR1 and CDR2 (germline): SGHRS, YFSETQ. Trimming shortened V by 3 bases and J by 3 bases, and 22 bases separated the two germline ends. The CDR3 is CASSSADGTTHLYEQYF. CDR3 DNA sequence: TGCGCCAGCAGCTCTGCCGATGGGACAACCCACCTCTACGAGCAGTACTTC.

The gene calls are TRBV9 and TRBJ1-4; D is undetermined. The germline CDR1 and CDR2 sequences are SGDLS and YYNGEE. Trimming shortened V by 5 bases and J by 7 bases, and 18 bases separated the two germline ends. The CDR3 runs to 15 residues. CDR3 DNA: TGTGCCAGCAGTACATCGGCTACTAAAGGTGAAAAACTGTTTTTT. Protein sequence: CASSTSATKGEKLFF.

The chain is built from TRBV5-6 and TRBJ2-7; TRBD2 is a possible D gene (7 bases). Trimming took off 0 bases at V and 2 bases at J, with 12 bases between the two ends. CDR3 length: 15 residues. CDR1 is SGHDT, CDR2 YYEEEE, per germline. CDR3 loop: CASSLEGGHTYEQYF. For the CDR3, the DNA is TGTGCCAGCAGCTTGGAGGGGGGGCATACCTACGAGCAGTACTTC. The complete variable domain, with remaining parts taken from reference TRBV5-6 and TRBJ2-7, reads DAGVTQSPTHLIKTRGQQVTLRCSPKSGHDTVSWYQQALGQGPQFIFQYYEEEERQRGNFPDRFSGHQFPNYSSELNVNALLLGDSALYLCASSLEGGHTYEQYFGPGTRLTVT.

The V and J genes are TRBV28 and TRBJ2-1, with D hard to call. The germline CDR1 and CDR2 sequences are MDHEN and SYDVKM. V was pared by 6 bases and J by 10 bases, with 10 bases between. The CDR3 spans 11 residues. The CDR3 loop is CASSELREQFF. CDR3 DNA sequence: TGTGCCAGCAGCGAGCTGAGGGAGCAGTTCTTC.

This clone was seen once. V is TRBV7-2 and J is TRBJ1-1; no clear D gene. CDR1 SGHTA and CDR2 FQGNSA come from the germline V gene. V was shortened by 2 bases and J by 7 bases, with 5 bases between the two germline ends. CDR3 length equals 11 residues. CDR3 sequence (DNA): TGTGCCAGCAGCTTACGCAGTGAAGCTTTCTTT. It codes for CASSLRSEAFF. The full variable domain, with the rest looked up from reference TRBV7-2 and TRBJ1-1, is GAGVSQSPSNKVTEKGKDVELRCDPISGHTALYWYRQSLGQGLEFLIYFQGNSAPDKSGLPSDRFSAERTGGSVSTLTIQRTQQEDSAVYLCASSLRSEAFFGQGTRLTVV.

The chain joins TRBV18 to TRBJ1-4, with 9 bases matching TRBD1. Looked up from germline, CDR1 is KGHSH and CDR2 is LQKENI. Germline trimming cut 6 bases from V and 14 bases from J; bases unmatched to any gene: 13. The CDR3 consists of 14 residues. CDR3 bases: TGTGCCAGCTCGCTCAAGGACAGGGGAGGAACCCTGTTTTTT. This sequence encodes CASSLKDRGGTLFF.

This clone is deemed large. The genes are TRBV4-3 and TRBJ2-2; 8 bases agree with TRBD2. CDR1 and CDR2 from the germline V gene are LGHNA and YSLEER. This CDR3 region has 19 residues. V dropped 0 bases and J dropped 4; count of bases not matched to a gene: 13. CDR3: CASSQDTMQAGAVTGELFF. CDR3 nucleotide sequence: TGCGCCAGCAGCCAAGACACTATGCAAGCGGGGGCCGTCACCGGGGAGCTGTTTTTT.

V is TRBV7-2 and J is TRBJ2-5, with D tentatively TRBD2 (6 bases). V was cut by 4 bases and J by 5 bases, with 14 bases left in between. The CDR3 runs 14 residues. Per germline, CDR1 SGHTA and CDR2 FQGNSA. CDR3 DNA sequence: TGTGCCAGCAGCTCCCTTAGCGGAGGGGAGACCCAGTACTTC. Its translation: CASSSLSGGETQYF.

V gene TRBV9 combines with J gene TRBJ2-7; 9 positions match TRBD2. Germline CDR1 reads SGDLS; CDR2 reads YYNGEE. The CDR3 is 14 residues long. Trimming removed 4 bases from V and 2 bases from J; junction bases left unmatched: 4. Here the CDR3 DNA reads TGTGCCAGCAGCCCAGGACTAGCGCCCTACGAGCAGTACTTC. It specifies CASSPGLAPYEQYF.